These T cell receptor beta chains were read from a single sample in a study of blood T cell repertoires in COVID-19. Data came from immunoSEQ multiplex PCR; TCRdb stores just in-frame clones and leaves some out. The table shows roughly 230,000 clones, with approximately 92% occurring only once. Sequencing used peripheral blood. Receptors originate from a middle-aged woman who had recovered from COVID-19. CDR3s include the opening cysteine and the closing phenylalanine or tryptophan. The order of the fields is CDR3 DNA, CDR3 protein, clone size, J gene, D gene, V gene. The D gene is left open where the match is weak. Not every row has a clone size; where given, it reads once, few, many or a size class.

CDR3nt: TGTGCCAGCAGTCCCGAAGAGACCCAGTACTTC
CDR3aa: CASSPEETQYF
abundance: .
j_gene: TRBJ2-5
d_gene: .
v_gene: TRBV12-3/TRBV12-4

CDR3nt: TGTGCCCGATCAAATGGGACACCCAATGGCTACACCTTC
CDR3aa: CARSNGTPNGYTF
abundance: .
j_gene: TRBJ1-2
d_gene: .
v_gene: TRBV6-1

CDR3nt: TGTGCCAGCAGCCAAGGTCCCGGGGGTATCGCCTACGAGCAGTACTTC
CDR3aa: CASSQGPGGIAYEQYF
abundance: .
j_gene: TRBJ2-7
d_gene: .
v_gene: TRBV3-1/TRBV3-2

CDR3nt: TGTGCCAGCAGTTACGGTAGGACAGTCTACGAGCAGTACTTC
CDR3aa: CASSYGRTVYEQYF
abundance: .
j_gene: TRBJ2-7
d_gene: .
v_gene: TRBV6-5

CDR3nt: TGTGCCAGCAGCCTACTAAATGAAAAACTGTTTTTT
CDR3aa: CASSLLNEKLFF
abundance: .
j_gene: TRBJ1-4
d_gene: .
v_gene: TRBV7-9

CDR3nt: TGCGCCAGCAGCTTCGGACAGGGGGACACTGAAGCTTTCTTT
CDR3aa: CASSFGQGDTEAFF
abundance: .
j_gene: TRBJ1-1
d_gene: TRBD1
v_gene: TRBV5-1

CDR3nt: TGTGCCAGCAGCGGTAGCGGGGGCCGCAATGAGCAGTTCTTC
CDR3aa: CASSGSGGRNEQFF
abundance: once
j_gene: TRBJ2-1
d_gene: TRBD2
v_gene: TRBV9

CDR3nt: TGTGCCAGCAGCGCACTCGGACAGGGGGAAGACACCTTC
CDR3aa: CASSALGQGEDTF
abundance: .
j_gene: TRBJ1-2
d_gene: TRBD1
v_gene: TRBV11-2

CDR3nt: TGTGCCAGCAGCTTGGGGAATCGGGTAGGTGAGCAGTTCTTC
CDR3aa: CASSLGNRVGEQFF
abundance: .
j_gene: TRBJ2-1
d_gene: .
v_gene: TRBV5-5

CDR3nt: TGTGCCAGCAGGAGACAGGTCTTAGGATCACCCCTCCACTTT
CDR3aa: CASRRQVLGSPLHF
abundance: .
j_gene: TRBJ1-6
d_gene: .
v_gene: TRBV6-5

CDR3nt: TGTGCCAGCAGCCCCTCCGGGACACCAAAGGACTATGGCTACACCTTC
CDR3aa: CASSPSGTPKDYGYTF
abundance: .
j_gene: TRBJ1-2
d_gene: .
v_gene: TRBV9

CDR3nt: TGTGCCAGCAGTGAAGGAAGGCAGGGGGCGCGGCAGTACTTC
CDR3aa: CASSEGRQGARQYF
abundance: .
j_gene: TRBJ2-7
d_gene: TRBD1
v_gene: TRBV6-1

CDR3nt: TGTGCCAGCAGCTTCAGATTGGGCGTTATTAATGAAAAACTGTTTTTT
CDR3aa: CASSFRLGVINEKLFF
abundance: .
j_gene: TRBJ1-4
d_gene: .
v_gene: TRBV5-5

CDR3nt: TGCAGCGTTGAGTCAACTAGCGGGGTCTACAATGAGCAGTTCTTC
CDR3aa: CSVESTSGVYNEQFF
abundance: .
j_gene: TRBJ2-1
d_gene: TRBD2
v_gene: TRBV29-1

CDR3nt: TGTGCCAGCAGCTTAGTAGGACTAGCGGGGGGGCAGTCAAATACGCAGTATTTT
CDR3aa: CASSLVGLAGGQSNTQYF
abundance: .
j_gene: TRBJ2-3
d_gene: TRBD2
v_gene: TRBV11-2

CDR3nt: TGTGCCACCAGTGATTCGGGTTACCAGGGAAGTGTACGAGATACGCAGTATTTT
CDR3aa: CATSDSGYQGSVRDTQYF
abundance: .
j_gene: TRBJ2-3
d_gene: .
v_gene: TRBV24-1

CDR3nt: TGTGCCAGCTCACCCACCGCAGGGGCCTACGAGCAGTACTTC
CDR3aa: CASSPTAGAYEQYF
abundance: .
j_gene: TRBJ2-7
d_gene: .
v_gene: TRBV18

CDR3nt: TGTGCCAGCAGCAAAGGTAGCGGGAGGACAGATACGCAGTATTTT
CDR3aa: CASSKGSGRTDTQYF
abundance: .
j_gene: TRBJ2-3
d_gene: TRBD2
v_gene: TRBV11-3

CDR3nt: TGTGCCAGCAGTGAAAAGGCTAGCGGGTACAATGAGCAGTTCTTC
CDR3aa: CASSEKASGYNEQFF
abundance: .
j_gene: TRBJ2-1
d_gene: TRBD2
v_gene: TRBV2

CDR3nt: TGTGCCAGCAGCTTAGGGTCGGGACAGGGGATTGGCTACACCTTC
CDR3aa: CASSLGSGQGIGYTF
abundance: .
j_gene: TRBJ1-2
d_gene: TRBD1
v_gene: TRBV7-9

CDR3nt: TGCAGCGTACTTAGCGGGGGGGAGTGGAACATTCAGTACTTC
CDR3aa: CSVLSGGEWNIQYF
abundance: .
j_gene: TRBJ2-4
d_gene: TRBD2
v_gene: TRBV29-1